Here is one T cell receptor beta chain with its context. The antigen remains unidentified. This entry comes from a study of T cell responses to AZD1222 COVID-19 vaccine. Study-wide findings and caveats: Donors in the cohort were predominantly white British and more often female, and clonal diversity was possibly underestimated. Once two AZD1222 doses were given, Spike-specific TCR breadth and depth went up.

The data were produced by immunoSEQ multiplex PCR, yet TCRdb's version contains in-frame clones alone and is incomplete. Found here are 86,000 or so clones, approximately 89% of them singletons; the top ten hold 2.2%. The TCR comes from an adult in good health. Specimen: peripheral blood, collected on day 0 of AZD1222 vaccination.

CDR3 DNA sequence: TGTGCCACCAGTGATCAGGGGGGTCGAGAGACTTTCTTT. Its translation: CATSDQGGRETFF. The V call is TRBV24-1, the J call TRBJ1-1, with 7 positions matching TRBD1. CDR1 is KGHDR, CDR2 SFDVKD, per germline. CDR3 length: 13 residues. V lost 3 bases to trimming and J lost 12 bases; unmatched junction nucleotides: 9.